One sample yielded the 28 T cell receptor beta chains listed below, sequenced in a study of cytomegalovirus exposure and HLA in healthy donors. Profiled with immunoSEQ multiplex PCR; TCRdb holds only in-frame clones, not every one. In the table there are roughly 150,000 clones, around 90% of which are singletons. The sequenced sample was PBMCs. These receptors were taken from a woman younger than 35 in good health and CMV-seropositive.

This chain uses TRBV10-1 with TRBJ1-1; 7 nucleotides match TRBD1. With 0 bases clipped from V and 0 bases from J, the junction kept 7 bases outside the gene matches. The length of the CDR3 is 17 residues. Per germline, CDR1 WNHNN and CDR2 SYGVQD (reference sequence). CDR3 bases: TGCGCCAGCAGTGAGTCGAGGGGTGGACAGGTGAACACTGAAGCTTTCTTT. Translating it yields CASSESRGGQVNTEAFF.

The V gene is TRBV7-8, the J gene TRBJ2-1; 8 bases match TRBD2. Trimming took 0 bases from V and 8 from J; bases not matched to a gene: 9. CDR3 size: 16 residues. Per germline, CDR1 SGHVS and CDR2 FQNEAQ. CDR3 sequence: CASSLASGGRFDEQFF. CDR3 coding DNA: TGTGCCAGCAGCTTAGCATCGGGGGGGCGCTTCGATGAGCAGTTCTTC.

The V and J genes are TRBV5-1 and TRBJ1-1, with 11 bases lining up with TRBD1. Looked up from germline, CDR1 is SGHRS and CDR2 is YFSETQ. Unmatched junction bases numbered 6, after V lost 4 bases and J lost 4 bases. CDR3 size: 15 residues. The CDR3 DNA reads TGCGCCAGCAGCCCTCTCGGGACAGGGGGCACTGAAGCTTTCTTT. It codes for CASSPLGTGGTEAFF.

The V and J genes are TRBV6-5 and TRBJ2-1, with a weak D call TRBD1 (5 bases). The V end was cut by 6 bases, the J end by 7 bases, with 10 bases between. CDR1 and CDR2 from the germline V gene are MNHEY and SVGAGI. This CDR3 spans 12 amino acids. Here the CDR3 reads CASSHRQNEQFF. The CDR3 nucleotides are TGTGCCAGCAGCCACAGGCAAAATGAGCAGTTCTTC.

V gene TRBV30 combines with J gene TRBJ2-7; 9 bases match TRBD2. Per the germline V gene, CDR1 is GTSNPN and CDR2 is SVGIG (reference sequence). Trimming at V came to 4 bases and at J to 2 bases, leaving 9 bases not matched to a gene. This CDR3 region has 15 residues. CDR3 protein: CAWTPAGGRPYEQYF. DNA of the CDR3: TGTGCCTGGACTCCGGCGGGGGGGCGACCCTACGAGCAGTACTTC.

The chain employs TRBV6-5 and TRBJ2-1, with 7 bases lining up with TRBD1. Germline values: CDR1 MNHEY, CDR2 SVGAGI. With 0 bases clipped from V and 4 bases from J, the junction kept 6 bases outside the gene matches. The CDR3 totals 16 residues. The DNA for the CDR3 is TGTGCCAGCAGTTACTCGGAGAGGGGGCTGTACAATGAGCAGTTCTTC. It encodes CASSYSERGLYNEQFF.

V is TRBV6-1 and J is TRBJ2-7, with D possibly TRBD2 on 5 matching bases. CDR3 size: 15 residues. Germline values: CDR1 MNHNS, CDR2 SASEGT. Deletions cut 2 bases from V and 3 bases from J, with 14 bases between. The CDR3 nucleotides are TGTGCCAGCAGTGAAATCGGAGGAGTCTACTACGAGCAGTACTTC. As protein: CASSEIGGVYYEQYF.

The genes are TRBV6-5 and TRBJ1-2; D is undetermined. Germline V gene lookup returns CDR1 MNHEY and CDR2 SVGAGI. Trimming removed 5 bases from V and 2 bases from J, with 9 bases in between. This CDR3 region has 13 residues. This CDR3 reads CASSRGPNYGYTF. The CDR3 nucleotides are TGTGCCAGCAGTAGAGGGCCAAACTATGGCTACACCTTC.

This chain's CDR3 is CASRWTSGRVGGELFF. The CDR3 nucleotides read TGCGCCAGCAGGTGGACTAGCGGGAGGGTTGGCGGGGAGCTGTTTTTT. The genes are TRBV4-3 and TRBJ2-2; 15 nucleotides match TRBD2. The CDR3 is 16 residues long. Per germline, CDR1 LGHNA and CDR2 YSLEER. V lost 6 bases and J lost 7; bases outside the gene matches: 6.

The rearrangement links TRBV7-3 to TRBJ2-1; 10 bases align to TRBD2. The germline gives CDR1 SGHTA, CDR2 FQGTGA. This CDR3 region has 18 residues. Unmatched junction bases numbered 12, after V lost 4 bases and J lost 3 bases. In nucleotides, the CDR3 is TGTGCCAGCAGCTCACCGCCCCAACTAGCGGGACACTACAATGAGCAGTTCTTC. This codes for CASSSPPQLAGHYNEQFF.

This clone was counted a single time. V and J are TRBV11-2 and TRBJ1-5; D gene ambiguous. V was trimmed by 1 base and J by 7 bases, leaving 14 bases between them. This CDR3 contains 15 residues. Germline CDR1 SGHAT, CDR2 FQNNGV. The CDR3, as DNA: TGTGCCAGCAGCTTAGGAACTGTTGGTTGGCAGCCCCAGCATTTT. It specifies CASSLGTVGWQPQHF. Together with reference TRBV11-2 and TRBJ1-5, the CDR3 gives the full variable domain: EAGVAQSPRYKIIEKRQSVAFWCNPISGHATLYWYQQILGQGPKLLIQFQNNGVVDDSQLPKDRFSAERLKGVDSTLKIQPAKLEDSAVYLCASSLGTVGWQPQHFGDGTRLSIL.

By its share, this clone is medium-sized. V and J are TRBV28 and TRBJ2-1; D perhaps matches TRBD2 (5 bases). Germline CDR1 MDHEN, CDR2 SYDVKM. The CDR3 sequence is 15 residues long. V lost 3 bases, J lost 8 bases, and 17 bases lay in between. The CDR3: CASSLLEGGRDEQFF. The CDR3 DNA reads TGTGCCAGCAGTTTGCTAGAGGGTGGTCGGGATGAGCAGTTCTTC.

The V call is TRBV10-3, the J call TRBJ1-2, with 9 bases fitting TRBD1. Trimming cost V 10 bases and J 8 bases; bases outside gene matches: 11. Germline-derived CDR1 and CDR2 are ENHRY and SYGVKD. This CDR3 region has 13 residues. The CDR3 region has the DNA TGTGCCACGAAAACAGGGGGCCCCTGGGGCTACACCTTC. It codes for CATKTGGPWGYTF.

The chain combines TRBV30 with TRBJ1-3, with D perhaps TRBD1 (6 bases). The CDR3 is 17 residues long. The V end lost 3 bases, the J end lost 0 bases, and 18 bases lay between the germline ends. Germline CDR1 is GTSNPN and CDR2 is SVGIG (reference sequence). The CDR3 spells CAWSHKGGASSGNTIYF. The CDR3 bases are TGTGCCTGGAGCCACAAGGGGGGGGCGAGCTCTGGAAACACCATATATTTT.

J is TRBJ2-7 and V is TRBV19; TRBD2 might be the D (6 bases). This CDR3 has 15 residues. Germline loops: CDR1 LNHDA, CDR2 SQIVND (reference sequence). V was trimmed by 3 bases and J by 3 bases, leaving 15 bases between them. CDR3 coding DNA: TGTGCCAGTAGTATCCACTCGCGGGGAGACTACGAGCAGTACTTC. Residues: CASSIHSRGDYEQYF.

The chain uses TRBV28 and TRBJ1-2, with a weak D call TRBD1 (5 bases). The CDR3 is 14 amino acids. The ends were cut back, 6 bases at V and 4 bases at J, with 15 bases in the middle. Per germline, CDR1 MDHEN and CDR2 SYDVKM. CDR3 nucleotide sequence: TGTGCCAGCAGCACCGGGTCTCAGGGCTATGGCTACACCTTC. Its translation: CASSTGSQGYGYTF.

The CDR3 coding sequence is TGTGCCAGCAGCTTTACCGATCGCGCCTACAATGAGCAGTTCTTC. This translates into CASSFTDRAYNEQFF. This sequence joins TRBV11-3 and TRBJ2-1; D ambiguous. Looked up from germline, CDR1 is SGHNT and CDR2 is YENEEA. The germline V and J ends were trimmed by 3 bases and 2 bases, with 11 bases remaining between them. This CDR3 has 15 amino acids. Supplemented by reference TRBV11-3 and TRBJ2-1, the full variable domain reads EAGVVQSPRYKIIEKKQPVAFWCNPISGHNTLYWYLQNLGQGPELLIRYENEEAVDDSQLPKDRFSAERLKGVDSTLKIQPAELGDSAVYLCASSFTDRAYNEQFFGPGTRLTVL.

The V gene is TRBV13, the J gene TRBJ2-7; 12 bases match TRBD2. Per the germline V gene, CDR1 is PRHDT and CDR2 is FYEKMQ (reference sequence). The V segment lost 5 bases and the J segment 3 bases; nucleotides outside the gene matches: 8. The CDR3 loop spans 16 amino acids. Here the CDR3 DNA reads TGTGCCAGCAGCCCGGAGGGGACTAGCGGGTTCTACGAGCAGTACTTC. It specifies CASSPEGTSGFYEQYF.

The rearrangement links TRBV4-2 to TRBJ1-2, with D uncertain. The ends were cut back, 0 bases at V and 0 bases at J, with 14 bases in the middle. CDR1 and CDR2 (germline): LGHNA, YNFKEQ. This CDR3 contains 17 residues. The CDR3 here is CASSQDIRSEPNYGYTF. CDR3 in DNA: TGTGCCAGCAGCCAAGATATACGGTCCGAGCCTAACTATGGCTACACCTTC.

The rearrangement links TRBV4-3 to TRBJ2-7, with 16 bases lining up with TRBD2. The CDR3 has 15 amino acids. Germline V gene sequence: CDR1 LGHNA, CDR2 YSLEER. Losses at the gene ends were 3 bases for V and 9 bases for J; bases not matched to a gene: 5. The CDR3 nucleotides are TGCGCCAGCAGCCACGGGACTAGCGGGAGGGCCTTGCAGTACTTC. This translates into CASSHGTSGRALQYF.

This clone was observed a single time. In nucleotides, the CDR3 is TGTGCCAGCAGCCTAAGGACTAGCGGGAGGTCACAAGAGACCCAGTACTTC. It translates to CASSLRTSGRSQETQYF. The rearrangement links TRBV11-3 to TRBJ2-5; 14 bases agree with TRBD2. This CDR3 has 17 amino acids. CDR1 is SGHNT, CDR2 YENEEA, per germline. V trimming: 5 bases; J trimming: 2 bases; junction bases outside the gene matches: 7.

This CDR3 reads CASSTGQGADEQYF. CDR3 nucleotides: TGCGCCAGCAGCACGGGACAGGGGGCAGACGAGCAGTACTTC. The V call is TRBV5-1, the J call TRBJ2-7, with 12 bases lining up with TRBD1. The J segment lost 5 bases and the V segment lost 4 bases, leaving 4 bases of the junction unmatched. The germline V gene has CDR1 SGHRS and CDR2 YFSETQ. The CDR3 contains 14 residues.

The gene calls are TRBV6-5 and TRBJ1-2, with D possibly matching TRBD1 (6 bases). CDR3 size: 13 residues. Germline assignment: CDR1 MNHEY and CDR2 SVGAGI. Trimming cost V 2 bases and J 4 bases, with 8 bases left between them. The CDR3 DNA is TGTGCCAGCAGTTACCAGGGGCCCTATGGCTACACCTTC. Its translation: CASSYQGPYGYTF.

The chain is built from TRBV10-1 and TRBJ2-7, with TRBD1 matching 12 bases. The CDR3 runs 14 residues. V shed 7 bases and J 6 bases; nucleotides not matched to a gene: 7. The germline V gene encodes CDR1 WNHNN and CDR2 SYGVQD (reference sequence). This CDR3 is CASITGTGGPEQYF. The CDR3 DNA reads as TGCGCCAGCATAACCGGGACAGGGGGCCCCGAGCAGTACTTC.

The chain uses TRBV5-6 and TRBJ1-2; D perhaps matches TRBD1 (6 bases). This CDR3 comprises 16 residues. Germline V lookup: CDR1 SGHDT, CDR2 YYEEEE. With 0 bases removed from V and 8 bases from J, the gap between germline ends came to 20 bases. CDR3 region: CASSLADRPPTGGYTF. For the CDR3, the DNA is TGTGCCAGCAGCTTGGCGGACAGACCGCCAACGGGGGGCTACACCTTC.

This clone was detected only a few times. The chain is built from TRBV7-9 and TRBJ2-2; D uncertain. V lost 2 bases to trimming and J lost 6 bases, with 7 bases between them. This CDR3 region has 13 residues. Germline values: CDR1 SEHNR, CDR2 FQNEAQ (reference sequence). The CDR3 is CASSLMRAGELFF. DNA for the CDR3: TGTGCCAGCAGCTTAATGCGTGCCGGGGAGCTGTTTTTT.

The V and J genes are TRBV30 and TRBJ2-1; 7 bases fit TRBD1. Germline V lookup: CDR1 GTSNPN, CDR2 SVGIG (reference sequence). The V gene end was trimmed by 3 bases and the J gene end by 4 bases; junction bases not matched to a gene: 3. The CDR3 sequence is 13 residues long. CDR3 nucleotides: TGTGCCTGGAGACAGGGGATATACAATGAGCAGTTCTTC. Protein product: CAWRQGIYNEQFF.

V usage is TRBV6-4 and J usage is TRBJ2-2, with 12 bases lining up with TRBD1. The CDR3 covers 18 residues. With V trimmed by 1 base and J by 4 bases, 7 bases remained unmatched. Germline V CDR1 and CDR2: MRHNA, SNTAGT. For the CDR3, the DNA is TGTGCCAGCAGTGACTATGGGACAGGGGGCGCGAGCACCGGGGAGCTGTTTTTT. Its protein is CASSDYGTGGASTGELFF.